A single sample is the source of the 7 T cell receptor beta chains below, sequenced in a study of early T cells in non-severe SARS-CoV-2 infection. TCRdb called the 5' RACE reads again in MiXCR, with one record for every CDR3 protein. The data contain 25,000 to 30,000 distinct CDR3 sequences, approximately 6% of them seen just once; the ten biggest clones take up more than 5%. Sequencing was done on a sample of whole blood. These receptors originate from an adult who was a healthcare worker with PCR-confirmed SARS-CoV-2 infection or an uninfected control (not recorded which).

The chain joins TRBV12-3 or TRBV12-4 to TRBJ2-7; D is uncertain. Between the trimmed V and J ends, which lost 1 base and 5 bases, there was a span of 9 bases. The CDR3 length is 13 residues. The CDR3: CASSLDGLNEQYF. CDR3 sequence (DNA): TGTGCCAGCAGTTTAGACGGGTTGAACGAGCAGTACTTC.

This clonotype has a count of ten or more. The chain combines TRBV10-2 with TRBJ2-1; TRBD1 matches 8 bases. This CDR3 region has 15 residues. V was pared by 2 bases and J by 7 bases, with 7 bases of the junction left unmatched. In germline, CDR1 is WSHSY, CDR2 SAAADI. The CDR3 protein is CASSEAGGLVNEQFF. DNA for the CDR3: TGCGCCAGCAGTGAGGCAGGGGGCTTAGTGAATGAGCAGTTCTTC.

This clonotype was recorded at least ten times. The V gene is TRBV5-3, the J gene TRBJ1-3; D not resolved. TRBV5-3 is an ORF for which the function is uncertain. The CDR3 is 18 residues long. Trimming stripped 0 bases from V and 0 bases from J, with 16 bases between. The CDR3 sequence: CARSLGYSGNHSGNTIYF. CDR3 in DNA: TGTGCCAGAAGCTTGGGATACTCAGGAAACCACTCTGGAAACACCATATATTTT.

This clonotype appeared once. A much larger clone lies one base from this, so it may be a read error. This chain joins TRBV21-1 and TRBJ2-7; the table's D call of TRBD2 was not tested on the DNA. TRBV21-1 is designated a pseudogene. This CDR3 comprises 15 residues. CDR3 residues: CASSKEAAVFYEQYF. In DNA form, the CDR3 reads TGTGCCAGCAGCAAAGAAGCGGCAGTTTTCTACGAGCAGTACTTC.

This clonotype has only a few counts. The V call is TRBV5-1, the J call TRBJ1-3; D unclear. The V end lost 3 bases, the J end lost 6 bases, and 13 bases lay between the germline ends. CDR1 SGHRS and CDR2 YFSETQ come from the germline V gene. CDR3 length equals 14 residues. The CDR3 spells CASSSSTQKNTIYF. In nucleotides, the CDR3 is TGCGCCAGCAGCTCCTCAACTCAGAAAAACACCATATATTTT.

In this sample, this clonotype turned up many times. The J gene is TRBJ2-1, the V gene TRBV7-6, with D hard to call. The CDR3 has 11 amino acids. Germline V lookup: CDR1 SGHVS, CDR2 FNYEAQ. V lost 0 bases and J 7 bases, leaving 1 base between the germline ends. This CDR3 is CASSLANEQFF. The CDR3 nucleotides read TGTGCCAGCAGCTTAGCGAATGAGCAGTTCTTC.

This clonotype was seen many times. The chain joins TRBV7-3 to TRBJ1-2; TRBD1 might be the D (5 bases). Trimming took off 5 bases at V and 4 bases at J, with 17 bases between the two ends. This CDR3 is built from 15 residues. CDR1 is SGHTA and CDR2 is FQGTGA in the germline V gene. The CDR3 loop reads CASSQGLGVPYGYTF. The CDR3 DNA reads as TGTGCCAGCAGCCAGGGATTGGGAGTGCCCTATGGCTACACCTTC.